This entry concerns a single T cell receptor beta chain. The data were taken from a study of Ad26.COV2.S vaccination and SARS-CoV-2 variants. Study-level information: A COV1001 Ad26.COV2.S trial-arm participant provided the sample. Intramuscularly, Ad26.COV2.S was given either once or twice, 56 days apart.

Repertoires were generated with immunoSEQ multiplex PCR, while TCRdb's copy carries only in-frame clones and drops some. The sample has under 500,000 clones; 80% to 95% are singletons. The sample's treatment: approximately 18 received Ad26.COV2.S at low or high dose, single or two shots; 5 received placebo; per-sample allocation not given. Each sample was drawn 63 days after the first injection (of vaccine or placebo). An Ad26 vector was used to express Wuhan-strain SARS-CoV-2 spike as the vaccine. This CDR3 is 14 amino acids long. Germline V gene data show CDR1 as SGHAT and CDR2 as FQNNGV. V dropped 2 bases and J dropped 9 bases, with 16 bases sitting between them.

The sample was peripheral blood, taken in a trial of Ad26.COV2.S vaccine versus placebo. This receptor was identified in a person between 18 and 59 years old who received the Ad26.COV2.S COVID-19 vaccine or a placebo. This rearrangement joins TRBV11-2 to TRBJ1-2; weak D call: TRBD1 (5 bases). This CDR3 reads CASSLNMDGASYTF. In DNA form, the CDR3 reads TGTGCCAGCAGCTTAAATATGGATGGGGCAAGCTACACCTTC.